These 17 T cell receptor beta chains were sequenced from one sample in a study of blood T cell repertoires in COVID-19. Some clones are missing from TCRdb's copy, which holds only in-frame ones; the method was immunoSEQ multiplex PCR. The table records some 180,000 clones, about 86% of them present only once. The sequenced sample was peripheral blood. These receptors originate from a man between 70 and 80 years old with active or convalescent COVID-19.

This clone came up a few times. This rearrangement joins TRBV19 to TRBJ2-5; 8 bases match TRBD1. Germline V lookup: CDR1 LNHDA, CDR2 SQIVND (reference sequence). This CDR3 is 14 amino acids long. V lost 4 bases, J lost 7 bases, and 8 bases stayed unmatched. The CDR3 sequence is CASSTRQGLGTQYF. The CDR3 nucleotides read TGTGCCAGTAGTACCCGACAGGGGCTCGGGACCCAGTACTTC.

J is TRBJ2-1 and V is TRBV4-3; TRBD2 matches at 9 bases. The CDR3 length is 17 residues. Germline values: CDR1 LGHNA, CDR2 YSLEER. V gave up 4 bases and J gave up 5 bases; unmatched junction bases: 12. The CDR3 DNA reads TGCGCCAGCAGCCCCCTACTGTTGGCGGGGGGGAACAATGAGCAGTTCTTC. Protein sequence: CASSPLLLAGGNNEQFF.

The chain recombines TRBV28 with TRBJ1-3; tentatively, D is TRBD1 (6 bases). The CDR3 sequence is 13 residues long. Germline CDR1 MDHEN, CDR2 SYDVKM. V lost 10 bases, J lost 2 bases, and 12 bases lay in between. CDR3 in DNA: TGTGCCACAGGGACATCAGCTGGAAACACCATATATTTT. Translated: CATGTSAGNTIYF.

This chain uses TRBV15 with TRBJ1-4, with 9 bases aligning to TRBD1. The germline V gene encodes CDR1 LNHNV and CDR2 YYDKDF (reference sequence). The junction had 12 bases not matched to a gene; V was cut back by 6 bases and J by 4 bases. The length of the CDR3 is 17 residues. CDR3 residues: CATSPDRGGSGNEKLFF. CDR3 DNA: TGTGCCACCAGTCCGGACAGGGGAGGTTCCGGTAATGAAAAACTGTTTTTT.

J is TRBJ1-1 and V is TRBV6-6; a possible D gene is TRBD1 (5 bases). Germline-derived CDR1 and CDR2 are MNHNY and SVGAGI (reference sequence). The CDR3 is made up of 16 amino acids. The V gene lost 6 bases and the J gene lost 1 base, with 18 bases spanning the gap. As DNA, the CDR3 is TGTGCCAGCAGGATCGGTGTCGGGGGACCGAACACTGAAGCTTTCTTT. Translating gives CASRIGVGGPNTEAFF.

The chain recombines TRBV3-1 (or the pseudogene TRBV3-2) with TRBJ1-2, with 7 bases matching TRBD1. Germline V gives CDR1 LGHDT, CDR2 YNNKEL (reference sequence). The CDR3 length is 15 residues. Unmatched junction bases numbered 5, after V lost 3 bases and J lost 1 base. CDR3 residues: CASSHFDRVNYGYTF. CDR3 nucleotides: TGTGCCAGCAGCCATTTCGACAGGGTTAACTATGGCTACACCTTC.

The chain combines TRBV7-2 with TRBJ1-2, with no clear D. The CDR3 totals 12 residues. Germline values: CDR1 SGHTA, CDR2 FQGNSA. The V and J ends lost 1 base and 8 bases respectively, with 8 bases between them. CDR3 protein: CASSLDRRGYTF. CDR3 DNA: TGTGCCAGCAGCTTAGACAGACGGGGCTACACCTTC.

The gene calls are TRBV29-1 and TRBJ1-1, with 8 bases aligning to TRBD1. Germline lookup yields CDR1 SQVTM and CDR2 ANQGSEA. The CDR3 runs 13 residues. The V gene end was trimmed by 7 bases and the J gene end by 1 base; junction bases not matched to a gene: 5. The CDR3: CSGDRGENTEAFF. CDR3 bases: TGCAGCGGAGACAGGGGCGAGAACACTGAAGCTTTCTTT. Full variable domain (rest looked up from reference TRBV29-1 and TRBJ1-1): SAVISQKPSRDICQRGTSLTIQCQVDSQVTMMFWYRQQPGQSLTLIATANQGSEATYESGFVIDKFPISRPNLTFSTLTVSNMSPEDSSIYLCSGDRGENTEAFFGQGTRLTVV.

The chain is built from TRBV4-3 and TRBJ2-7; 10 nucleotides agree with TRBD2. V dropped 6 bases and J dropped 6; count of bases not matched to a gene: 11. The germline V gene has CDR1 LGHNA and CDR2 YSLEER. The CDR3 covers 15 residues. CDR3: CASRPRAGGQSEQYF. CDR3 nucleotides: TGCGCCAGCAGGCCCAGAGCGGGAGGGCAGAGCGAGCAGTACTTC.

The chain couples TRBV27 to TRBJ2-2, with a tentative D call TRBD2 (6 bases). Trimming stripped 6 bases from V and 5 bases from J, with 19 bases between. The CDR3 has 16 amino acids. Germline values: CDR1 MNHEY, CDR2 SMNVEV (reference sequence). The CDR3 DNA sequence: TGTGCCAGCAGCCGGTCCGGGGGTGTGTTTACCGGGGAGCTGTTTTTT. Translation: CASSRSGGVFTGELFF.

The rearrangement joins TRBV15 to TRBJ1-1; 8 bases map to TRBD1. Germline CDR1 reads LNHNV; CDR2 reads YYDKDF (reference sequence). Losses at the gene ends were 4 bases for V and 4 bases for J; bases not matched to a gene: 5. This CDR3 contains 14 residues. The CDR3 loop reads CATSKVDRATEAFF. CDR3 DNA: TGTGCCACCAGCAAAGTGGACAGGGCCACTGAAGCTTTCTTT.

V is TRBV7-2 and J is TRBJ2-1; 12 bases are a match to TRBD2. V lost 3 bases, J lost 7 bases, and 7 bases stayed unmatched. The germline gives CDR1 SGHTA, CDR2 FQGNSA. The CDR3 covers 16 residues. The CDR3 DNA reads TGTGCCAGCAGCTTCATAGGACTAGCGGGATCTAATGAGCAGTTCTTC. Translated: CASSFIGLAGSNEQFF. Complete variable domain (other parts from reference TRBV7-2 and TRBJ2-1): GAGVSQSPSNKVTEKGKDVELRCDPISGHTALYWYRQSLGQGLEFLIYFQGNSAPDKSGLPSDRFSAERTGGSVSTLTIQRTQQEDSAVYLCASSFIGLAGSNEQFFGPGTRLTVL.

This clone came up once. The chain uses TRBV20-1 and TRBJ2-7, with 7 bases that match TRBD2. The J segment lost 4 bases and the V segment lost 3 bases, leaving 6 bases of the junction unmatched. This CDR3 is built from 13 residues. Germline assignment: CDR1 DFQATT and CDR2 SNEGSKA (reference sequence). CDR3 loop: CSASSRELYEQYF. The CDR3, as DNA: TGCAGTGCTAGTTCGCGGGAGCTTTACGAGCAGTACTTC.

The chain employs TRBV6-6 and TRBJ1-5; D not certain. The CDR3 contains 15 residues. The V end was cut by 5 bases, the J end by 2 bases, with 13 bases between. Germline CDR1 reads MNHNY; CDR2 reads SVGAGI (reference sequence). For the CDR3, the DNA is TGTGCCAGCAGTCCCTGGGCCACAGGCAATCAGCCCCAGCATTTT. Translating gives CASSPWATGNQPQHF.

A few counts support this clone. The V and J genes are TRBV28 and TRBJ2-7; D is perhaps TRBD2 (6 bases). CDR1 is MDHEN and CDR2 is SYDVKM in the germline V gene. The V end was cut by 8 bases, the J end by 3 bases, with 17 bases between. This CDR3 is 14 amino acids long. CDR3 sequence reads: CASGGLGAVYEQYF. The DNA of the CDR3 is TGTGCCAGCGGAGGGCTCGGGGCGGTCTACGAGCAGTACTTC.

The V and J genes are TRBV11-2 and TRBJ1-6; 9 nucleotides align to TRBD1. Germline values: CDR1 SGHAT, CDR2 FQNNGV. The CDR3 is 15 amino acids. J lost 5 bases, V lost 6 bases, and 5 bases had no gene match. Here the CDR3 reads CASRRTGDNNSPLHF. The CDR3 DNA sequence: TGTGCCAGCAGGAGGACAGGGGACAATAATTCACCCCTCCACTTT.

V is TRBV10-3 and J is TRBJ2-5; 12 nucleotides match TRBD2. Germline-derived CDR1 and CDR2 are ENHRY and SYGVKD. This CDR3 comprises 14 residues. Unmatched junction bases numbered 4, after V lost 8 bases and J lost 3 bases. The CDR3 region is CAIGLAGGEETQYF. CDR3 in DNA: TGTGCCATCGGTCTAGCGGGAGGGGAAGAGACCCAGTACTTC.